This is a list of T cell receptor beta chains from one sample in a study of radiotherapy plus CTLA-4 blockade in lung cancer. Sequencing used immunoSEQ multiplex PCR; TCRdb keeps in-frame clones, though not all of them. The repertoire holds about 57,000 clones, with roughly 80% as singletons. Sequenced here: peripheral blood, sampled from a patient treated with radiotherapy plus ipilimumab. The receptors originated from a human donor with non-small cell lung cancer who had a complete response to radiotherapy plus ipilimumab. Each CDR3 is given without its conserved first and last residue. The D gene is left open where the match is weak.

d_call	v_call	j_call	cdr3_aa
-	TRBV19	TRBJ1-2	ASHNRVLFGYT
TRBD1	TRBV11-3	TRBJ2-2	ASRRSLGGRTGELF
TRBD2	TRBV28	TRBJ2-5	ASSLRLAGGRETQY
TRBD1	TRBV18	TRBJ2-2	ASSTGGQTGELF
-	TRBV5-1	TRBJ1-1	ASSSGRDTGRVTEAF
-	TRBV10-3	TRBJ1-4	AIKTGVNEKLF
TRBD1	TRBV10-3	TRBJ1-6	AISGGTGYNSPLH
-	TRBV18	TRBJ2-3	ASSPRRDPAGTDTQY
-	TRBV20-1	TRBJ2-3	SATTDTQY
TRBD1	TRBV7-2	TRBJ1-2	ASSSNPGQGFIGYGYT
-	TRBV9	TRBJ2-7	ASSVDRGYEQY
TRBD1	TRBV18	TRBJ2-2	ASSGQGYTGELF
-	TRBV19	TRBJ1-2	ASSKILGGSNYGYT
-	TRBV7-2	TRBJ2-5	ASSLSRLSQETQY
-	TRBV14	TRBJ1-2	ASSQEPQGGYT
-	TRBV11-2	TRBJ1-5	ASSLVGRGQPQH
TRBD1	TRBV4-2	TRBJ1-1	ASSQKDRDAEAF
TRBD1	TRBV7-2	TRBJ1-5	ASSLAGTGPNQPQH
-	TRBV5-4	TRBJ1-1	ASSLAKNTEAF
-	TRBV7-9	TRBJ2-3	ASSLVPFSTDTQY
-	TRBV7-2	TRBJ2-3	ASSSRGVTDTQY
-	TRBV6-6	TRBJ2-5	ASSLTQPVEETQY
TRBD2	TRBV7-6	TRBJ2-5	ASSQGLAGGRRSETQY
-	TRBV6-5	TRBJ2-3	ASSRQAGADTQY
TRBD2	TRBV4-1	TRBJ2-3	ASSPSGTSGTLTDTQY
-	TRBV6-4	TRBJ2-2	ASSPGHTNTGELF
-	TRBV7-6	TRBJ1-2	ASSPDGDPSTYGYT
TRBD2	TRBV5-1	TRBJ2-1	ASSLAPGLASFEQF
TRBD1	TRBV15	TRBJ1-5	ATSSDRAWEPQH
TRBD2	TRBV29-1	TRBJ2-3	SATETSGGAGTQY
-	TRBV11-2	TRBJ1-6	ASSVTGGSYNSPLH
TRBD1	TRBV7-2	TRBJ1-1	ASSLTGGITEAF
-	TRBV18	TRBJ1-1	ASSRLAGENTEAF
TRBD1	TRBV7-7	TRBJ2-1	ASSRTGSSYNEQF
TRBD1	TRBV6-6	TRBJ2-7	ASSSSQQGVEQY